Many counts were recorded for the clone carrying this T cell receptor (beta chain). As yet, its antigen is unknown. The data were obtained in a study of Graves' ophthalmopathy and Graves' hyperthyroidism. Study observations and caveats: In blood, most expanded thyroid clonotypes above 0.001 frequency were also detected. Forecasting of ophthalmopathy progression by the model achieved almost 71% sensitivity and approximately 72% specificity. A classifier, a 13-signature model, separated ophthalmopathy from stable hyperthyroidism with 85% to 90% sensitivity and approximately 80% specificity.

Germline assignment: CDR1 LNHNV and CDR2 YYDKDF (reference sequence). This CDR3 spans 18 amino acids. V gave up 0 bases and J gave up 6 bases; unmatched junction bases: 13. No donor had other autoimmune disease, uncontrolled infection, pregnancy or lactation. Using RNA transcripts, the TCR beta CDR3 regions were amplified. HTBI-primed first-round RT-PCR preceded second-round multiplex PCR. In TCRdb, the multiplex PCR reads were re-called with MiXCR into one record per CDR3 protein. The sample contains a few hundred thousand distinct CDR3 sequences, just over 15% of which appear only once. The sequencing sample was made of peripheral blood. The TCR originated in a woman between 18 and 29 years old with stable Graves' hyperthyroidism. This chain links TRBV15 with TRBJ2-7, with TRBD2 identical over 11 bases. The CDR3, as DNA: TGTGCCACCAGCAGAGATCGGGCTAGCGGGGGGCCGGGGGGCGAGCAGTACTTC. This translates into CATSRDRASGGPGGEQYF.